The present T cell receptor (beta chain) was sequenced within a study of identical twins. TCRdb re-analysed the 5' RACE reads in MiXCR, keeping a single row per CDR3 protein. The sample includes around 250,000 distinct CDR3 sequences, about 13% of them seen just once. Trimming stripped 5 bases from V and 6 bases from J, with 7 bases between. The CDR3 length is 11 residues. The data also belong to a second study, concerning yellow fever vaccine responses in identical twins.

The source is a woman under 30 in good health. V is TRBV12-3 or TRBV12-4 and J is TRBJ1-2, with no clear D. The sequencing sample was made of memory (CD45RO+) T cells sorted from blood. The CDR3 nucleotides are TGTGCCAGCAGTAACAGTGATGGCTACACCTTC. It translates to CASSNSDGYTF.